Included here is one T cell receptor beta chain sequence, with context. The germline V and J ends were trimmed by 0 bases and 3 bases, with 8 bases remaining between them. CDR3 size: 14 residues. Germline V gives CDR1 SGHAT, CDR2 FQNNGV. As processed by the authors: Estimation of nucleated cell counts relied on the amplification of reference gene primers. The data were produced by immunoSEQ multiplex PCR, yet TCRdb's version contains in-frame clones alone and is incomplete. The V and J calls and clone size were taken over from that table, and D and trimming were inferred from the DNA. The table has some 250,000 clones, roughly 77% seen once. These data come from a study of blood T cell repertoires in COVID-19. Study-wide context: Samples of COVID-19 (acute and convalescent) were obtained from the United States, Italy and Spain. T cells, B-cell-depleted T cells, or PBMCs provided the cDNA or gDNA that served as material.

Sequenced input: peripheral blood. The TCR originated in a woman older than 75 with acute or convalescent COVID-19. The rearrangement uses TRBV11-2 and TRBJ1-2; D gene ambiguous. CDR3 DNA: TGTGCCAGCAGCTTAGATCGGGTGTACTATGGCTACACCTTC. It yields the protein CASSLDRVYYGYTF.